This passage covers 23 T cell receptor beta chains from one sample sequenced in a study of blood T cell repertoires in COVID-19. The data were produced by immunoSEQ multiplex PCR, yet TCRdb's version contains in-frame clones alone and is incomplete. The data contain 300,000 to 450,000 clones, 88% of them singletons. Sequenced sample: PBMCs or T cells enriched from blood (not recorded which). The source of these receptors is a woman aged 25 to 39 who had been exposed to COVID-19.

The V gene is TRBV7-9, the J gene TRBJ1-4; D remains unclear. The CDR3 sequence is 15 residues long. V lost 0 bases to trimming and J lost 0 bases, with 5 bases between them. Germline V gives CDR1 SEHNR, CDR2 FQNEAQ (reference sequence). CDR3 loop: CASSLATTTNEKLFF. The DNA for the CDR3 is TGTGCCAGCAGCTTAGCGACAACAACTAATGAAAAACTGTTTTTT.

This clone appeared once. This chain connects TRBV4-2 to TRBJ2-7; tentatively, D is TRBD2 (5 bases). The germline V gene has CDR1 LGHNA and CDR2 YNFKEQ. Trimming took 1 base from V and 3 from J, leaving 7 bases between them. The CDR3 has 13 amino acids. In nucleotides, the CDR3 is TGTGCCAGCAGCCAAGTGGAGGTCTACGAGCAGTACTTC. The encoded protein is CASSQVEVYEQYF.

The chain recombines TRBV3-1 (or the pseudogene TRBV3-2) with TRBJ1-4; a possible D gene is TRBD1 (6 bases). Trimming removed 4 bases at V and 3 bases at J, with 15 bases between. In germline, CDR1 is LGHDT, CDR2 YNNKEL (reference sequence). The CDR3 sequence is 16 residues long. This chain's CDR3 is CASSLGTPSANEKLFF. The CDR3, as DNA: TGTGCCAGCAGCCTCGGGACACCCTCTGCTAATGAAAAACTGTTTTTT.

This clone was counted only a few times. The chain couples TRBV6-5 to TRBJ2-7, with 9 bases identical to TRBD1. The trim removed 6 bases at V and 6 bases at J, leaving 9 bases unmatched. Germline V lookup: CDR1 MNHEY, CDR2 SVGAGI. This CDR3 is built from 14 residues. CDR3 protein: CASSSGQGNPEQYF. The CDR3 DNA sequence: TGTGCCAGCAGCTCGGGACAGGGTAACCCCGAGCAGTACTTC.

The chain recombines TRBV3-1 (or the pseudogene TRBV3-2) with TRBJ2-5; 8 bases match TRBD2. The length of the CDR3 is 15 residues. Germline trimming cut 4 bases from V and 5 bases from J; bases unmatched to any gene: 9. The V gene's germline CDR1 is LGHDT and CDR2 YNNKEL (reference sequence). CDR3 coding DNA: TGTGCCAGCAGCCCCCAGCGGGAGTTCTGGGAGACCCAGTACTTC. Its translation: CASSPQREFWETQYF.

This sequence joins TRBV12-5 and TRBJ2-4, with D unresolved. The CDR3 has 15 residues. V was trimmed by 6 bases and J by 0 bases, leaving 12 bases between them. CDR1 is LGHNT and CDR2 is FRNRAP in the germline V gene. The CDR3 loop is CASGTTTEAKNIQYF. The CDR3 DNA follows: TGTGCTAGTGGCACCACAACAGAAGCCAAAAACATTCAGTACTTC.

This sequence joins TRBV9 and TRBJ2-1; 10 bases fit TRBD1. CDR1 SGDLS and CDR2 YYNGEE come from the germline V gene. This CDR3 has 16 amino acids. The trim removed 4 bases at V and 4 bases at J, leaving 8 bases unmatched. The CDR3 here is CASSLRTGGLYNEQFF. The CDR3 DNA reads TGTGCCAGCAGCCTACGGACAGGGGGATTGTACAATGAGCAGTTCTTC.

The chain carries TRBV11-3 and TRBJ2-1; 11 bases are shared with TRBD1. Trimming at V came to 3 bases and at J to 6 bases, leaving 7 bases not matched to a gene. This CDR3 spans 16 amino acids. CDR1 is SGHNT and CDR2 is YENEEA in the germline V gene. The CDR3 sequence is CASSFGAGTGGNEQFF. The CDR3 DNA reads TGTGCCAGCAGCTTCGGAGCCGGGACAGGGGGCAATGAGCAGTTCTTC.

The CDR3 DNA follows: TGTGCCAGCAGCGTAGGGGGCGGGAGGGCGATCAATGAGCAGTTCTTC. It is translated as CASSVGGGRAINEQFF. This rearrangement joins TRBV9 to TRBJ2-1; 9 bases map to TRBD2. Germline assignment: CDR1 SGDLS and CDR2 YYNGEE. V was pared by 0 bases and J by 6 bases, with 7 bases of the junction left unmatched. The CDR3 extends over 16 amino acids.

The sample holds one count of this clone. The chain combines TRBV10-3 with TRBJ2-7; 8 bases are a match to TRBD2. CDR1 and CDR2 (germline): ENHRY, SYGVKD. The CDR3 contains 12 residues. V lost 5 bases to trimming and J lost 5 bases; unmatched junction nucleotides: 2. The CDR3 nucleotides are TGTGCCATCAGTATAGCGGGAAACGAGCAGTACTTC. Protein sequence: CAISIAGNEQYF.

The CDR3 protein is CASSHILLSGTSGTNTGELFF. The CDR3 nucleotides are TGCGCCAGCAGCCACATTCTTCTTAGTGGGACTAGCGGAACGAACACCGGGGAGCTGTTTTTT. The chain has TRBV5-1 and TRBJ2-2; 11 bases line up with TRBD2. V gave up 4 bases and J gave up 0 bases; unmatched junction bases: 17. CDR1 and CDR2 (germline): SGHRS, YFSETQ. The CDR3 covers 21 residues.

The chain uses TRBV10-3 and TRBJ1-3; D possibly corresponds to TRBD1 (5 bases). Per the germline V gene, CDR1 is ENHRY and CDR2 is SYGVKD. The CDR3 is made up of 15 amino acids. Trimming stripped 6 bases from V and 0 bases from J, with 12 bases between. The CDR3 coding sequence is TGTGCCATCAGGGAAGGACACTACTCTGGAAACACCATATATTTT. Its protein is CAIREGHYSGNTIYF.

The chain is built from TRBV5-1 and TRBJ2-2; 7 nucleotides line up with TRBD2. V shed 4 bases, J shed 3 bases, and the junction held 9 bases outside the gene matches. This CDR3 spans 16 amino acids. Germline V gene sequence: CDR1 SGHRS, CDR2 YFSETQ. CDR3 residues: CASSPARGGDTGELFF. CDR3 in DNA: TGCGCCAGCAGCCCGGCTCGGGGAGGGGACACCGGGGAGCTGTTTTTT.

This sequence joins TRBV11-3 and TRBJ2-1, with 9 bases lining up with TRBD1. There are 19 residues in the CDR3. Germline lookup yields CDR1 SGHNT and CDR2 YENEEA. V lost 5 bases and J lost 2; bases outside the gene matches: 16. CDR3 loop: CASSPNPTGGGRPYNEQFF. The CDR3 DNA follows: TGTGCCAGCAGCCCCAACCCGACAGGGGGAGGTCGTCCCTACAATGAGCAGTTCTTC. Drawing the rest from reference TRBV11-3 and TRBJ2-1, the complete variable domain is EAGVVQSPRYKIIEKKQPVAFWCNPISGHNTLYWYLQNLGQGPELLIRYENEEAVDDSQLPKDRFSAERLKGVDSTLKIQPAELGDSAVYLCASSPNPTGGGRPYNEQFFGPGTRLTVL.

The CDR3 here is CASSQFPWNSGQETQYF. CDR3 coding DNA: TGTGCCAGCAGCCAATTTCCGTGGAATAGCGGGCAAGAGACCCAGTACTTC. The chain combines TRBV3-1 (or the pseudogene TRBV3-2) with TRBJ2-5; 7 bases align to TRBD2. Germline V gives CDR1 LGHDT, CDR2 YNNKEL (reference sequence). The CDR3 extends over 17 amino acids. Germline trimming cut 2 bases from V and 2 bases from J; bases unmatched to any gene: 11.

The chain joins TRBV13 to TRBJ2-1, with TRBD2 matching 15 bases. CDR1 and CDR2 (germline): PRHDT, FYEKMQ (reference sequence). The junction had 9 bases not matched to a gene; V was cut back by 5 bases and J by 7 bases. CDR3 length equals 17 residues. The CDR3 here is CASSLLTGTSGRNEQFF. DNA of the CDR3: TGTGCCAGCAGCCTCCTGACCGGGACTAGCGGGAGGAATGAGCAGTTCTTC.

The V and J genes are TRBV27 and TRBJ2-5; D gene ambiguous. V dropped 0 bases and J dropped 2 bases, with 10 bases sitting between them. Germline loops: CDR1 MNHEY, CDR2 SMNVEV (reference sequence). This CDR3 comprises 15 residues. For the CDR3, the DNA is TGTGCCAGCAGTTTATCGTGGCAGATTCAAGAGACCCAGTACTTC. It is translated as CASSLSWQIQETQYF.

The chain is built from TRBV18 and TRBJ1-2, with 9 positions matching TRBD1. Germline assignment: CDR1 KGHSH and CDR2 LQKENI. V lost 2 bases, J lost 2 bases, and 3 bases stayed unmatched. CDR3 size: 15 residues. The CDR3 DNA reads TGTGCCAGCTCACCAGAGGACAGGGGAAACTATGGCTACACCTTC. Protein product: CASSPEDRGNYGYTF.

The V and J genes are TRBV28 and TRBJ1-2, with D uncertain. V was trimmed by 5 bases and J by 6 bases, leaving 28 bases between them. CDR1 and CDR2 (germline): MDHEN, SYDVKM. The CDR3 totals 18 residues. The CDR3 DNA is TGTGCCAGCAGTCCACTATCGCCTTGGTGGGAGTTAGTCGATGGCTACACCTTC. Translation gives CASSPLSPWWELVDGYTF.

J is TRBJ1-4 and V is TRBV18; tentative D call: TRBD1 (6 bases). The CDR3 extends over 15 amino acids. V was shortened by 3 bases and J by 8 bases, with 16 bases between the two germline ends. From germline, CDR1 is KGHSH and CDR2 LQKENI. CDR3 in DNA: TGTGCCAGCTCACCGGGGGCCCTTTCGCGCGAAAAACTGTTTTTT. It codes for CASSPGALSREKLFF. Filled out from reference TRBV18 and TRBJ1-4, the complete variable domain reads NAGVMQNPRHLVRRRGQEARLRCSPMKGHSHVYWYRQLPEEGLKFMVYLQKENIIDESGMPKERFSAEFPKEGPSILRIQQVVRGDSAAYFCASSPGALSREKLFFGSGTQLSVL.

The table lists this clone with a few counts. The chain couples TRBV5-1 to TRBJ1-2; perhaps TRBD1 as D (6 bases). The CDR3 spans 15 residues. Germline CDR1 SGHRS, CDR2 YFSETQ. V gave up 3 bases and J gave up 0 bases, with 12 bases separating them. The CDR3 nucleotides read TGCGCCAGCAGCTCGGTACAGGGCTCTAACTATGGCTACACCTTC. This sequence encodes CASSSVQGSNYGYTF.

The chain carries TRBV7-6 and TRBJ2-7; D remains ambiguous. The V end was cut by 1 base, the J end by 7 bases, with 11 bases between. Germline V gene data show CDR1 as SGHVS and CDR2 as FNYEAQ. The CDR3 consists of 13 residues. CDR3 sequence: CASSLDSGLEQYF. The CDR3 coding sequence is TGTGCCAGCAGCTTAGACAGTGGCCTGGAGCAGTACTTC. Full variable domain (rest looked up from reference TRBV7-6 and TRBJ2-7): GAGVSQSPRYKVTKRGQDVALRCDPISGHVSLYWYRQALGQGPEFLTYFNYEAQQDKSGLPNDRFSAERPEGSISTLTIQRTEQRDSAMYRCASSLDSGLEQYFGPGTRLTVT.

This chain links TRBV3-1 (or the pseudogene TRBV3-2) with TRBJ2-7, with TRBD2 matching 8 bases. The CDR3 contains 15 residues. The V segment lost 1 base and the J segment 9 bases; nucleotides outside the gene matches: 11. Germline V gene data show CDR1 as LGHDT and CDR2 as YNNKEL (reference sequence). CDR3 in DNA: TGTGCCAGCAGCCAAGCCGTCAGCGGGAGTTATGGGCAGTACTTC. It specifies CASSQAVSGSYGQYF.